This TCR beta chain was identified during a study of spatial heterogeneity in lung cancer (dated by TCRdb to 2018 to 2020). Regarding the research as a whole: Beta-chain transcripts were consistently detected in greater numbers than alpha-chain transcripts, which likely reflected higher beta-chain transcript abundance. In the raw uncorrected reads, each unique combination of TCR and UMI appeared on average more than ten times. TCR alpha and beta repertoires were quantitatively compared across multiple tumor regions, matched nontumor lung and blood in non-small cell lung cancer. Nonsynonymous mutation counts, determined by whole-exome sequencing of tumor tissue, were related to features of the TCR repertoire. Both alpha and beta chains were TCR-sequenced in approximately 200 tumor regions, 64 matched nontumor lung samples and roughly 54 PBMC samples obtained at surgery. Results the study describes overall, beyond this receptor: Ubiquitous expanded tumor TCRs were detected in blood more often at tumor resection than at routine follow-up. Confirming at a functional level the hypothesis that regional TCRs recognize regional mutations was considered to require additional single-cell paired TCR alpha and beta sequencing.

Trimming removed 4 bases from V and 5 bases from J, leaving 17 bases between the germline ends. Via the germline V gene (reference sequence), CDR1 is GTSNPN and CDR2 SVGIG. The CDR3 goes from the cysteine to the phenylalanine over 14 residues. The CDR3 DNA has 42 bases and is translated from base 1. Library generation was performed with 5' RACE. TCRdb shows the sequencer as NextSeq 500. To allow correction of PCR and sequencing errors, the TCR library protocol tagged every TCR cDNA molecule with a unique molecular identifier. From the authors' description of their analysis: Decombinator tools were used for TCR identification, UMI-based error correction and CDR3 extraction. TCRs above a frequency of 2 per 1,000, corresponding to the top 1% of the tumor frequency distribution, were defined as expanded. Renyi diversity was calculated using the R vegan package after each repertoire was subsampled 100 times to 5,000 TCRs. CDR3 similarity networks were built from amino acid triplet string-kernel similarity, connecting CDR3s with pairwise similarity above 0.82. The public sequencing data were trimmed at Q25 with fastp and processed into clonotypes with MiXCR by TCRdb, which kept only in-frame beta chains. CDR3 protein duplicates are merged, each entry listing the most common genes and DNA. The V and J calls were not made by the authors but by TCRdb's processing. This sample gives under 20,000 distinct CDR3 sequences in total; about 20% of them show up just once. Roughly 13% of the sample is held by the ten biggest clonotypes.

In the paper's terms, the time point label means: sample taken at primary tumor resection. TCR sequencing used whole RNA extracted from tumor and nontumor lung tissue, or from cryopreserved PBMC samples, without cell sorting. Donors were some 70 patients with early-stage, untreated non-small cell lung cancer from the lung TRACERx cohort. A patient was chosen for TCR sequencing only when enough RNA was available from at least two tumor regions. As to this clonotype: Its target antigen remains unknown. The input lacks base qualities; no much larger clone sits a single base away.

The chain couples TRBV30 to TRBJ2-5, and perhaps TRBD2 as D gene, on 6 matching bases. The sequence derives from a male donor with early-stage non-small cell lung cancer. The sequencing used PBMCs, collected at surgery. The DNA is TGTGCCTGGAATATGGGCGGGGTAGGGGAGACCCAGTACTTC. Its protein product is CAWNMGGVGETQYF.